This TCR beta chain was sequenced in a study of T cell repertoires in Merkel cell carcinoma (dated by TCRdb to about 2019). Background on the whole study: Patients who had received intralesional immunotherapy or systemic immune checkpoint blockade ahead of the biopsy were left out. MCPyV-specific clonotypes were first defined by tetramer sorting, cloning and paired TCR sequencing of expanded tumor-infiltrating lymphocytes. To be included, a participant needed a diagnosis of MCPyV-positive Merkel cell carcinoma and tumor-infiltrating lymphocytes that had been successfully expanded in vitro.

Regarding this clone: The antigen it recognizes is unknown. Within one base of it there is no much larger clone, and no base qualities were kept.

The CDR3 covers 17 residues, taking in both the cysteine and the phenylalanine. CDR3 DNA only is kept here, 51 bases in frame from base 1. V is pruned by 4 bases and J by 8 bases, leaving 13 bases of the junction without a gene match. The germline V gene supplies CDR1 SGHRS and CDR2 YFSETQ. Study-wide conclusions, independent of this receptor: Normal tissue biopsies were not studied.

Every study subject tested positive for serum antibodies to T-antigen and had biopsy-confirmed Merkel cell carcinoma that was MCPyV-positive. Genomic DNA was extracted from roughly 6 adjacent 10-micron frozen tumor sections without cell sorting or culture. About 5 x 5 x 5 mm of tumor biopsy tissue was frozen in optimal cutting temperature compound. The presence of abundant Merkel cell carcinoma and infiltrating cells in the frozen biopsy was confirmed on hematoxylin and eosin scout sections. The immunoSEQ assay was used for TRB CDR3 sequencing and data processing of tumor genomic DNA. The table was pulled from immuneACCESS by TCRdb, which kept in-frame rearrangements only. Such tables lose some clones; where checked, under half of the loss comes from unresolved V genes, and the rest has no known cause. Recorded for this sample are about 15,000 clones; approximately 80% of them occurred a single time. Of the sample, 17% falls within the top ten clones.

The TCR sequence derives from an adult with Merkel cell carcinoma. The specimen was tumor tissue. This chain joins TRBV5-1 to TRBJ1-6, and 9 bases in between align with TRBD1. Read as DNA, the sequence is TGCGCCAGCAGCCCCATTACGGGACAGGGTATTTATTCACCCCTCCACTTT. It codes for CASSPITGQGIYSPLHF.